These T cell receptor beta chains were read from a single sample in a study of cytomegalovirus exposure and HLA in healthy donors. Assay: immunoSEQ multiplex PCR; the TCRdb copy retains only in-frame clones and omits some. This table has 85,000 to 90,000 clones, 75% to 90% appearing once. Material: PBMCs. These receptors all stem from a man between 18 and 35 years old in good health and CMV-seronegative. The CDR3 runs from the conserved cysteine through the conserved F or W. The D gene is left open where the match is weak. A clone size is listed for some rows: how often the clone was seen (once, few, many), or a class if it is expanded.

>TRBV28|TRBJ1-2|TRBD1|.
TGTGCCAGCAGTCAACTAGGGACAGGGTACTTCAAGGGGGGCTACACCTTC
CASSQLGTGYFKGGYTF
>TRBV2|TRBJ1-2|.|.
TGTGCCAGCAGAGGTGGGGCAGGGACTGGGCATGGCTACACCTTC
CASRGGAGTGHGYTF
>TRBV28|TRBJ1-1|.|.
TGTGCCAGCAGGGTGGAGGAGGGGTTAAACACTGAAGCTTTCTTT
CASRVEEGLNTEAFF
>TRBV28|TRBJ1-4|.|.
TGTGCCAGCAGGGCATTCACAACTAATGAAAAACTGTTTTTT
CASRAFTTNEKLFF
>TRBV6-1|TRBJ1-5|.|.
TGTGCCAGCAGTGATACAGGCAATCAGCCCCAGCATTTT
CASSDTGNQPQHF
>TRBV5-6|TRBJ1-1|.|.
TGTGCCAGCAGCTTGTCATTCAGGGCCCGTGAAGCTTTCTTT
CASSLSFRAREAFF
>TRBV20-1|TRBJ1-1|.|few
TGCAGTGCTAGAGGCAGGGGCTCTTTCTTT
CSARGRGSFF
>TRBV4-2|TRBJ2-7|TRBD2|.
TGTGCCAGCAGCCGAGGACTAGCGGACTACGAGCAGTACTTC
CASSRGLADYEQYF
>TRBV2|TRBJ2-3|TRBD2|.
TGTGCCAGCATTACCCCGGGACTAGCGGCGAGCACAGATACGCAGTATTTT
CASITPGLAASTDTQYF
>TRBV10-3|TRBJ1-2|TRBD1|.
TGTGCCATCAAAGGGGGCGAGGGTGATGGCTACACCTTC
CAIKGGEGDGYTF
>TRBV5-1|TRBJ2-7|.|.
TGCGCCAGCGCCCCCTCGGCAGGGCTCTCCTACGAGCAGTACTTC
CASAPSAGLSYEQYF
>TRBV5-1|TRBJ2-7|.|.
TGCGCCAGCAGCTTGAGGGCAGGGGTATCCTACGAGCAGTACTTC
CASSLRAGVSYEQYF
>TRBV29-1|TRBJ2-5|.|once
TGCAGCGCCAAGAACAGGAGTAACCAAGAGACCCAGTACTTC
CSAKNRSNQETQYF
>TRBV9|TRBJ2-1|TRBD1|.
TGTGCCAGCAGCGAGGGACAGGGGATCGGTGAGCAGTTCTTC
CASSEGQGIGEQFF
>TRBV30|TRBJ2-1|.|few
TGTGCCTGGATTCCTCCGGGTACGGGGAACAATGAGCAGTTCTTC
CAWIPPGTGNNEQFF
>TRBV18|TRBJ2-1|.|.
TGTGCCAGCTCACCTCTGCTATCCCAGGGTAGACAGTTCTTC
CASSPLLSQGRQFF
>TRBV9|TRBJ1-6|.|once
TGTGCCAGCAGCGACGGTAATTCACCCCTCCACTTT
CASSDGNSPLHF
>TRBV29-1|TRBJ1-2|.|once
TGCAGCACTCATGTCCCAAACTATGGCTACACCTTC
CSTHVPNYGYTF
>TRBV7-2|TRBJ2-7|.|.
TGTGCCAGCAGCCCGATTCGAGCGTCGTCCTACGAGCAGTACTTC
CASSPIRASSYEQYF
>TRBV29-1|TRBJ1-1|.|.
TGCAGCGTAGGGGGAGCATTGAACACTGAAGCTTTCTTT
CSVGGALNTEAFF
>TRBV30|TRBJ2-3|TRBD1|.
TGTGCCTGGACATTTCGGCTTACAGGGGATTTCACAGATACGCAGTATTTT
CAWTFRLTGDFTDTQYF
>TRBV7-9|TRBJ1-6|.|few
TGTGCCAGCAGCTTAGCCGGGGGAGGTAATTCACCCCTCCACTTT
CASSLAGGGNSPLHF
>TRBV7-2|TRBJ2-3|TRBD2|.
TGTGCCAGCAGCTTTAGCGGGACCGGCACAGATACGCAGTATTTT
CASSFSGTGTDTQYF
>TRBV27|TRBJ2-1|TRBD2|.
TGTGCCAGCGCCCCTCGGGGGGTAGCCTACAATGAGCAGTTCTTC
CASAPRGVAYNEQFF
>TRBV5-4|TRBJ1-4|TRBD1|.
TGTGCCAGCAGCTTGCAGGGGGCGGGTGATGAAAAACTGTTTTTT
CASSLQGAGDEKLFF
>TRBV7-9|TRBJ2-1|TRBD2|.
TGTGCCAGCAGCTTAGACGGGCTGGGGGGGGATGAGCAGTTCTTC
CASSLDGLGGDEQFF
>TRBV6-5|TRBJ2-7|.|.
TGTGCCAGCAGCCGACAGAGCTCCTACGAGCAGTACTTC
CASSRQSSYEQYF
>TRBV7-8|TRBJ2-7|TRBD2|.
TGTGCCAGCAGCTTTAGCGGGCTCTCCTACGAGCAGTACTTC
CASSFSGLSYEQYF
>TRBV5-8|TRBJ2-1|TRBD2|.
TGTGCCAGCAGCACCGGGACTAGCGGGAGTGCGGATGAGCAGTTCTTC
CASSTGTSGSADEQFF
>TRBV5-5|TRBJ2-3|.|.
TGTGCCAGCAGCTTCTTGACAGGTTTCACAGATACGCAGTATTTT
CASSFLTGFTDTQYF
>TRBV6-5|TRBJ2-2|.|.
TGTGCCAGCAGTTCTAGACTTTCGCTCTCCGGGGAGCTGTTTTTT
CASSSRLSLSGELFF
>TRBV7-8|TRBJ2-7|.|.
TGTGCCAGCAGCCCCCGGGACTCTCTAGGCTACGAGCAGTACTTC
CASSPRDSLGYEQYF
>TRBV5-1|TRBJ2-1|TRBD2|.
TGCGCCAGCAGCTTGAGACTAGCGGGAGGGGAGCAGTTCTTC
CASSLRLAGGEQFF
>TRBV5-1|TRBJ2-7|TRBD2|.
TGCGCCAGCCAGTTAGCGGGGGGGACCTACGAGCAGTACTTC
CASQLAGGTYEQYF
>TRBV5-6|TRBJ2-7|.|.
TGTGCCAGCAGCTTGGTCAGGGGACGTAACGAGCAGTACTTC
CASSLVRGRNEQYF
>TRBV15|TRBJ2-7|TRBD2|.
TGTGCCACCAGTCACGGACTAGCGGGAGTTAACTACGAGCAGTACTTC
CATSHGLAGVNYEQYF
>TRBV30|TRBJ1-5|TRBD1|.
TGTGCCTTAGGGACAGGCGTCAATCAGCCCCAGCATTTT
CALGTGVNQPQHF
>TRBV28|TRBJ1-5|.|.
TGTGCCAGCAGTTTTACAGGTTATCAGCCCCAGCATTTT
CASSFTGYQPQHF
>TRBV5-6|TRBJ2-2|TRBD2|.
TGTGCCAGCAGCATGGGACTAGCGGGAGGATGGACCGGGGAGCTGTTTTTT
CASSMGLAGGWTGELFF
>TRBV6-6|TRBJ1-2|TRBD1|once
TGTGCCAGCACACCGGGACAGGGAAACTATGGCTACACCTTC
CASTPGQGNYGYTF
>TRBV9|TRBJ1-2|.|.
TGTGCCAGCAGCGTAGCGCGTGGTGGCTACACCTTC
CASSVARGGYTF
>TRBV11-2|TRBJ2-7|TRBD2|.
TGTGCCAGCAGCCGGAATAGCGGGAGGCACCATTACGAGCAGTACTTC
CASSRNSGRHHYEQYF
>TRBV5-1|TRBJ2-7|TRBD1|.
TGCGCCAGCAGGAAGGGACCGGGACAGGGCGTCTACGAGCAGTACTTC
CASRKGPGQGVYEQYF
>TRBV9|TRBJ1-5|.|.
TGTGCCAGCAGCGGAACAGGGTATAGCAATCAGCCCCAGCATTTT
CASSGTGYSNQPQHF
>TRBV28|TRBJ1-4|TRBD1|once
TGTGCCAGCAGTTTACACGACAGGGGGAGTGAAAAACTGTTTTTT
CASSLHDRGSEKLFF
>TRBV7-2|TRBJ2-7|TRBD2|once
TGTGCCAGCAGCCGAAGCAGCGCGGGGGACGCCTACGAGCAGTACTTC
CASSRSSAGDAYEQYF
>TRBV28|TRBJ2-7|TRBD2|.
TGTGCCAGCAGTACCCACCGGGGACTAGCGGGAGGTAACGAGCAGTACTTC
CASSTHRGLAGGNEQYF
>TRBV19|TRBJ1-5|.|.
TGTGCCAGCACACCAGGGGAAAGGAATCAGCCCCAGCATTTT
CASTPGERNQPQHF
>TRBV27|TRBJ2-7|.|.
TGTGCCAGCAGCCAATCCGGGACAACCTCCTACGAGCAGTACTTC
CASSQSGTTSYEQYF
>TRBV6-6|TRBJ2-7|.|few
TGTGCCAGCAGTTACGAGTCCAACTCCTACGAGCAGTACTTC
CASSYESNSYEQYF
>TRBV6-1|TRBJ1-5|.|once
TGTGCCAGCAGACCAGGGCCTTATAGCAATCAGCCCCAGCATTTT
CASRPGPYSNQPQHF
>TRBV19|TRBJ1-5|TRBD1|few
TGTGCCAGTAGCGGACAGGGGGTTGGCAATCAGCCCCAGCATTTT
CASSGQGVGNQPQHF
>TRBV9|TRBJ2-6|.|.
TGTGCCAGCAGCGCCCTTTCAGGGGGCGGGGGAGCTGGGGCCAACGTCCTGACTTTC
CASSALSGGGGAGANVLTF
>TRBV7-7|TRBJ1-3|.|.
TGTGCCAGCAGCTTAGGGCAGGGGAACACCATATATTTT
CASSLGQGNTIYF